The 3 T cell receptor beta chains reported below all come from one sample, sequenced in a study of blood T cell repertoires in COVID-19. Generated by immunoSEQ multiplex PCR, the TCRdb table keeps only in-frame clones and is missing some. The data show 280,000 or so clones, 85% seen once. The specimen sequenced was PBMCs or T cells enriched from blood (not recorded which). These receptors were obtained from a woman between 50 and 59 years old who had recovered from COVID-19.

V gene TRBV27 combines with J gene TRBJ1-1; unclear D gene. The CDR3 has 15 residues. V was shortened by 2 bases and J by 5 bases, with 15 bases between the two germline ends. Per germline, CDR1 MNHEY and CDR2 SMNVEV (reference sequence). The CDR3 DNA reads TGTGCCAGCAGTTTAATTTTGGGGTCGGGGACTGAAGCTTTCTTT. Protein: CASSLILGSGTEAFF.

The genes are TRBV7-6 and TRBJ1-6, with 10 bases that match TRBD1. The CDR3 has 18 amino acids. CDR1 is SGHVS and CDR2 is FNYEAQ in the germline V gene. The junction had 8 bases not matched to a gene; V was cut back by 6 bases and J by 0 bases. The CDR3 DNA is TGTGCCAGCAGATTACCCAGGACAGGGGGCTCCTATAATTCACCCCTCCACTTT. Amino acid sequence: CASRLPRTGGSYNSPLHF. The full variable domain, in which reference TRBV7-6 and TRBJ1-6 provide the parts outside the CDR3, is GAGVSQSPRYKVTKRGQDVALRCDPISGHVSLYWYRQALGQGPEFLTYFNYEAQQDKSGLPNDRFSAERPEGSISTLTIQRTEQRDSAMYRCASRLPRTGGSYNSPLHFGNGTRLTVT.

This CDR3 is CASTGEGGSNQPQHF. CDR3 nucleotides: TGTGCCAGCACCGGTGAAGGAGGGAGCAATCAGCCCCAGCATTTT. The chain is built from TRBV2 and TRBJ1-5; no clear D gene. The CDR3 covers 15 residues. Germline V CDR1 and CDR2: SNHLY, FYNNEI. The V end lost 7 bases, the J end lost 1 base, and 14 bases lay between the germline ends.